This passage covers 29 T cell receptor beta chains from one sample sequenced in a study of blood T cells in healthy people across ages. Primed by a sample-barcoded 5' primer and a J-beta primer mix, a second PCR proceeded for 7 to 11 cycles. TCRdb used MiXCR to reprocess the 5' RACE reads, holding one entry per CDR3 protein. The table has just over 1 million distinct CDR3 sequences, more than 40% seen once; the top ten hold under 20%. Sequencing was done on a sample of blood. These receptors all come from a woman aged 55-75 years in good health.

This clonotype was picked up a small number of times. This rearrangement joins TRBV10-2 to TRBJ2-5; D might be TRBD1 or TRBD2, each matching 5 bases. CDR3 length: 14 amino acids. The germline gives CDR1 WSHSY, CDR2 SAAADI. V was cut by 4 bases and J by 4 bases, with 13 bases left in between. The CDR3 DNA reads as TGCGCCAGCAGTGGAGGGGCGCGTCGAGAGACCCAGTACTTC. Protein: CASSGGARRETQYF.

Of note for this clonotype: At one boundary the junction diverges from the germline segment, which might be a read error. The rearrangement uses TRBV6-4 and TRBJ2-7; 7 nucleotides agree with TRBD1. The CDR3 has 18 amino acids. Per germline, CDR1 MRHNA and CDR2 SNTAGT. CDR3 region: CTSCRDRLPSFGTYEQYF. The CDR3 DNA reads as TGTACCAGCTGCCGGGACAGACTACCTTCCTTTGGCACCTACGAGCAGTACTTC.

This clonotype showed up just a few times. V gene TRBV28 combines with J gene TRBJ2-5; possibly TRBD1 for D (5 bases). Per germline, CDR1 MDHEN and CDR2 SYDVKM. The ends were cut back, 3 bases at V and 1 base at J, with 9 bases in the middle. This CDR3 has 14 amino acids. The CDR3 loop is CASSFPGFQETQYF. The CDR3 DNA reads TGTGCCAGCAGTTTCCCAGGGTTCCAAGAGACCCAGTACTTC.

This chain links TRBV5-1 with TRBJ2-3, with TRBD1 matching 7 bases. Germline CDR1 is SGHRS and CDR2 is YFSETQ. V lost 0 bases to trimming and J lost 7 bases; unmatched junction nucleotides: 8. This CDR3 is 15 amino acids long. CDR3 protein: CASSLEGAMRHTQYF. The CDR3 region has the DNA TGCGCCAGCAGCTTGGAGGGGGCGATGAGGCATACGCAGTATTTT.

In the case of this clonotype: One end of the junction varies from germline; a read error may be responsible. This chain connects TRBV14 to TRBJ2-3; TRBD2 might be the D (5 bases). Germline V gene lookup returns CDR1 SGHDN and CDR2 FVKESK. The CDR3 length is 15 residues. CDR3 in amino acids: CASSQDKRSTDAQYF. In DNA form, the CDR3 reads TGTGCCAGCAGCCAAGATAAGCGGTCCACAGATGCGCAGTATTTT. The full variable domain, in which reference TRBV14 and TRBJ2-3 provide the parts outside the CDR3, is EAGVTQFPSHSVIEKGQTVTLRCDPISGHDNLYWYRRVMGKEIKFLLHFVKESKQDESGMPNNRFLAERTGGTYSTLKVQPAELEDSGVYFCASSQDKRSTDAQYFGPGTRLTVL.

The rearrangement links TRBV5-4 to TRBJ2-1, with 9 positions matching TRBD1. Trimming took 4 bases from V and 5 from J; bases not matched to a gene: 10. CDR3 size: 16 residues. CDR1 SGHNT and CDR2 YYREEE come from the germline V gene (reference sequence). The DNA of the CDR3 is TGTGCCAGCAGCCCCCCCGTGGACAGGGGCAACAATGAGCAGTTCTTC. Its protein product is CASSPPVDRGNNEQFF.

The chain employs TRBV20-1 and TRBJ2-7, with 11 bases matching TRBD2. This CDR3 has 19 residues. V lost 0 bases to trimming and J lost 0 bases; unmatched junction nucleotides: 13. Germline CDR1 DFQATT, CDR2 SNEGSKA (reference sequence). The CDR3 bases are TGCAGTGCTAGAGATCCACGGCTAGCGGGAGGTCGGGGCTCCTACGAGCAGTACTTC. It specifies CSARDPRLAGGRGSYEQYF.

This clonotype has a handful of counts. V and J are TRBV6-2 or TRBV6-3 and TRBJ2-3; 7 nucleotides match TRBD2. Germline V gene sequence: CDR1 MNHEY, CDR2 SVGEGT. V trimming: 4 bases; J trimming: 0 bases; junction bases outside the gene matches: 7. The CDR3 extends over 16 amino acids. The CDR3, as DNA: TGTGCCAGCAGTTTGATCTACGGGGGGAGCACAGATACGCAGTATTTT. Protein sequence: CASSLIYGGSTDTQYF.

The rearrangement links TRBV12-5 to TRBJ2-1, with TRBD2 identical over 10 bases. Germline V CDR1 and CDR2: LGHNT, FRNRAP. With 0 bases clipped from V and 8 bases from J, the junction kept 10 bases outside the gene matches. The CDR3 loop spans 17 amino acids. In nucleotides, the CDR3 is TGTGCTAGTGGTTTGGTAATAGCAGCGGGAGGGCCCGATGAGCAGTTCTTC. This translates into CASGLVIAAGGPDEQFF.

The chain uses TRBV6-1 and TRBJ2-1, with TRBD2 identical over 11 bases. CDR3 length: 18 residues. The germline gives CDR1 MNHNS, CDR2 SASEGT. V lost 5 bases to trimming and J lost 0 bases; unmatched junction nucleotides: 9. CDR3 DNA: TGTGCCAGCAGTCCCCGACTAGCGGGACCCGACTCCTACAATGAGCAGTTCTTC. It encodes CASSPRLAGPDSYNEQFF.

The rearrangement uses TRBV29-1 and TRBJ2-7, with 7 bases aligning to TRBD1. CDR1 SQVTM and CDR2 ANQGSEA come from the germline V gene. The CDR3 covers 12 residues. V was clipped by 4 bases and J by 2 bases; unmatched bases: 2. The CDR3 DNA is TGCAGCGTTGTTCAGGGGGCCTACGAGCAGTACTTC. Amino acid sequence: CSVVQGAYEQYF.

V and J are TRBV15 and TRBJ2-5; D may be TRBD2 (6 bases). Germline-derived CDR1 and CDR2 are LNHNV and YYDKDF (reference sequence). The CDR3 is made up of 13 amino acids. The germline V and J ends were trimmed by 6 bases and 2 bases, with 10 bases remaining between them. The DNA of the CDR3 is TGTGCCACCAGACGCGGGACTCAAGAGACCCAGTACTTC. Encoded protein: CATRRGTQETQYF.

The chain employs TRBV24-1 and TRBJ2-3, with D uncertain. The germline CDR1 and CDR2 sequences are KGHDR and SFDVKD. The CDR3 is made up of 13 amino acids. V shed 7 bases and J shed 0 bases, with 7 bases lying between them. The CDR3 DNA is TGTGCCACCAGACACCAAAGCACAGATACGCAGTATTTT. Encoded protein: CATRHQSTDTQYF.

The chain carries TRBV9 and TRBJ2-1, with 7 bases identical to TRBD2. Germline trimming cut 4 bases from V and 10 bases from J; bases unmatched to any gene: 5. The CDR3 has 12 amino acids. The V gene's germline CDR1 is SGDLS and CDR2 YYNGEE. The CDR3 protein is CASSPVGGEQFF. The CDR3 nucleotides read TGTGCCAGCAGCCCAGTGGGGGGGGAGCAGTTCTTC.

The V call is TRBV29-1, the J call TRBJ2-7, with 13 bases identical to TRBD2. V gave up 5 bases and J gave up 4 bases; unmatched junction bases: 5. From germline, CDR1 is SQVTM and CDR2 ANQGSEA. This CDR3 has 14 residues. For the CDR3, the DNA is TGCAGCGTTAGGACTAGCGGGAGCGCATACGAGCAGTACTTC. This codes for CSVRTSGSAYEQYF.

CDR3 nucleotide sequence: TGCAGCGTTATATCGGGGGAGTCTAGCACAGATACGCAGTATTTT. Translated: CSVISGESSTDTQYF. The chain couples TRBV29-1 to TRBJ2-3, with D maybe TRBD2 (6 bases). CDR1 is SQVTM, CDR2 ANQGSEA, per germline. The CDR3 sequence is 15 residues long. Trimming cost V 5 bases and J 0 bases, with 15 bases left between them.

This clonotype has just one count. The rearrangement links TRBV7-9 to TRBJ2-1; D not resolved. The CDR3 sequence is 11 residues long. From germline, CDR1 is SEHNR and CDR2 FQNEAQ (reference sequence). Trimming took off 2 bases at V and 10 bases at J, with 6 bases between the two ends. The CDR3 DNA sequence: TGTGCCAGCAGCTTACTCCTGGAGCAGTTCTTC. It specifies CASSLLLEQFF.

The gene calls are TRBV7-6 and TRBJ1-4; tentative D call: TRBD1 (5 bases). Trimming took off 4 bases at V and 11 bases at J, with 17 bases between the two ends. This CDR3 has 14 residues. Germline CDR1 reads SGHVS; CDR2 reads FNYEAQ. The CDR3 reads CASSSTVGKGKLFF. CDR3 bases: TGTGCCAGCAGCTCAACAGTGGGGAAGGGGAAACTGTTTTTT.

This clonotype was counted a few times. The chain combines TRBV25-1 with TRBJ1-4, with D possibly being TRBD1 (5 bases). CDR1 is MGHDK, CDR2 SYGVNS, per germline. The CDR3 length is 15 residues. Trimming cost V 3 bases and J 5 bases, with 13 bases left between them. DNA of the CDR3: TGTGCCAGCAGTGATCCAGGGAAAGGAAATGAAAAACTGTTTTTT. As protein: CASSDPGKGNEKLFF.

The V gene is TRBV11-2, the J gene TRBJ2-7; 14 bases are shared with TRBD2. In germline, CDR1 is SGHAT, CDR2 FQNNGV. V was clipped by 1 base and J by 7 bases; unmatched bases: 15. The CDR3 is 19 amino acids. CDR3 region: CASSLGLGTSGRIPNEQYF. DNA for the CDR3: TGTGCCAGCAGCTTAGGTCTGGGGACTAGCGGGAGAATACCGAATGAGCAGTACTTC.

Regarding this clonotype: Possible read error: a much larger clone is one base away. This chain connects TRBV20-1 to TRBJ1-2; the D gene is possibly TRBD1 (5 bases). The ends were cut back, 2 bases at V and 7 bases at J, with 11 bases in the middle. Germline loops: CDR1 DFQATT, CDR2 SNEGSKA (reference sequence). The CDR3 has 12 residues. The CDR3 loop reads CSARNLGTGYTF. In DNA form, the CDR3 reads TGCAGTGCTAGAAATCTTGGGACTGGCTACACCTTC.

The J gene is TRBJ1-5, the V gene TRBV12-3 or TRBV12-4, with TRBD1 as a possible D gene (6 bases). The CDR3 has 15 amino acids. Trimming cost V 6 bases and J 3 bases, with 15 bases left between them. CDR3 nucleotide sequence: TGTGCCAGCAGACTAAGTTTGGGGGCCAATCAGCCCCAGCATTTT. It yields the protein CASRLSLGANQPQHF.

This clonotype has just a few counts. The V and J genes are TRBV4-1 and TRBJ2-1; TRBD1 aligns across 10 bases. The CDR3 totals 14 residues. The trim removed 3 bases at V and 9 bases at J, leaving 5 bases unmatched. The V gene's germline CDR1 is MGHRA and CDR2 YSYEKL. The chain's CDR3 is CASSHGTGAVEQFF. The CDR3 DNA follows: TGCGCCAGCAGCCACGGGACAGGGGCAGTTGAGCAGTTCTTC.

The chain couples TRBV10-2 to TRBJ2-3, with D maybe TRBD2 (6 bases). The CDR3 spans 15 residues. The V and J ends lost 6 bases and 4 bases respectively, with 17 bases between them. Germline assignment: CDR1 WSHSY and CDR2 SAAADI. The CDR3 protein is CASSRPLLASDTQYF. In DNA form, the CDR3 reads TGCGCCAGCAGCCGACCCCTACTAGCTTCAGATACGCAGTATTTT.

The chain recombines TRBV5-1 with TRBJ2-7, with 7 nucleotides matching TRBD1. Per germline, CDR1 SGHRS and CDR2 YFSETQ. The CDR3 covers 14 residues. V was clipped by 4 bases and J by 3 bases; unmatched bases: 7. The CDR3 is CASSEQQGYYEQYF. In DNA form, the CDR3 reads TGCGCCAGCAGCGAGCAACAGGGGTACTACGAGCAGTACTTC. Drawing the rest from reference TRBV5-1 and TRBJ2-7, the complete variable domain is KAGVTQTPRYLIKTRGQQVTLSCSPISGHRSVSWYQQTPGQGLQFLFEYFSETQRNKGNFPGRFSGRQFSNSRSEMNVSTLELGDSALYLCASSEQQGYYEQYFGPGTRLTVT.

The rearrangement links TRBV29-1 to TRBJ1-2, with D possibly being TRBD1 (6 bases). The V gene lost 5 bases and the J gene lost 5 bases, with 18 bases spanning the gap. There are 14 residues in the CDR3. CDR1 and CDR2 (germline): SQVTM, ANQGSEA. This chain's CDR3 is CSVPLGTGWYGYTF. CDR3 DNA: TGCAGCGTTCCGTTGGGTACAGGGTGGTATGGCTACACCTTC.

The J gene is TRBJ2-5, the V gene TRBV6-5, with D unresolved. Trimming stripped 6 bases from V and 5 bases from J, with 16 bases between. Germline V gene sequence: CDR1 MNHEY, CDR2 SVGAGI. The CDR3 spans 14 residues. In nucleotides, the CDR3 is TGTGCCAGCAGCCAAGGGTCGGTGGTGGAGACCCAGTACTTC. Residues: CASSQGSVVETQYF.

CDR3 nucleotide sequence: TGTGCCAGCAGAGGAGGGACAGGAGCCAATCAGCCCCAGCATTTT. This translates into CASRGGTGANQPQHF. The rearrangement links TRBV6-6 to TRBJ1-5, with 8 bases matching TRBD1. V lost 6 bases and J lost 3; bases outside the gene matches: 7. The CDR3 is 15 residues long. Germline V gene lookup returns CDR1 MNHNY and CDR2 SVGAGI (reference sequence).

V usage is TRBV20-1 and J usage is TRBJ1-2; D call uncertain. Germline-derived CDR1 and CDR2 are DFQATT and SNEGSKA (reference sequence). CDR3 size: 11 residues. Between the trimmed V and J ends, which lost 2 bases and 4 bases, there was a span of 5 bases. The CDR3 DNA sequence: TGCAGTGCTAGATTGCCCTATGGCTACACCTTC. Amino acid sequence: CSARLPYGYTF.